This T cell receptor beta chain was identified in a study of blood T cells in healthy people across ages. Trimming took off 4 bases at V and 1 base at J, with 16 bases between the two ends. Per germline, CDR1 DFQATT and CDR2 SNEGSKA (reference sequence). The CDR3 runs to 15 residues. This clonotype was observed a handful of times. Its antigen remains unidentified. It was with a sample-barcoded 5' primer and a J-beta primer mix that a second PCR of about 6 to 11 cycles was run. TCRdb fed the 5' RACE reads into MiXCR, producing one record per CDR3 protein. The sample includes under 750,000 distinct CDR3 sequences, around 50% of them seen just once. General study points: Comparison with aged donors showed that long-lived donors had more naive CD4+ cells and higher diversity.

The TCR was taken from an elderly man in good health. The chain is built from TRBV20-1 and TRBJ1-1; TRBD1 might be the D (5 bases). The material sequenced was blood. For the CDR3, the DNA is TGCAGTGCTACGCTAGTGGGGCATGGGAACACTGAAGCTTTCTTT. It is translated as CSATLVGHGNTEAFF.